Listed below are T cell receptor beta chains from one sample, sequenced in a study of siplizumab effects on memory and regulatory T cells. The protocol was immunoSEQ multiplex PCR, while the TCRdb copy is restricted to in-frame clones and leaves out a portion. Seen here are 94,000 or so clones, approximately 93% observed once, and the top ten hold 6.5%. The sequencing input was CD8+ T cells sorted from blood. Receptors originate from a human donor in good health. CDR3s include the opening cysteine and the closing phenylalanine or tryptophan. Some rows have no size entry. The others give once, few or many, or a class for an expanded clone.

J gene,V gene,clone size,CDR3 protein
TRBJ2-1,TRBV18,-,CASSVAGGAYNEQFF
TRBJ2-5,TRBV9,-,CASSVALTNQETQYF
TRBJ1-1,TRBV5-1,once,CASSPGHLNTEAFF
TRBJ2-3,TRBV18,-,CASSRTGGADTQYF
TRBJ2-1,TRBV27,-,CASSLSWASGGAKNEQFF
TRBJ1-6,TRBV19,few,CASTVDQDPGRSPLHF
TRBJ2-5,TRBV7-2,few,CASSLVSSGGETQYF
TRBJ2-7,TRBV6-5,-,CASSYGQDSYEQYF
TRBJ2-7,TRBV27,-,CASSRQGLAPTYEQYF
TRBJ1-1,TRBV7-3,-,CASSLGGPNTEAFF
TRBJ2-3,TRBV2,-,CASRRDSDTDTQYF
TRBJ2-7,TRBV5-4,-,CASSLDRAAYEQYF
TRBJ2-1,TRBV5-1,-,CASSFSREGLDEQFF
TRBJ2-3,TRBV5-4,-,CASSTDRLTDTQYF
TRBJ2-1,TRBV4-1,-,CASSQPGGPGNNEQFF
TRBJ2-7,TRBV5-1,-,CASSLGDTYSYEQYF
TRBJ1-1,TRBV5-1,few,CASSLQGLYTEAFF